Detailed here is one TCR beta chain. No antigen is known for it. The V gene lost 1 base and the J gene lost 3 bases, with 2 bases spanning the gap. Germline CDR1 is KGHDR and CDR2 is SFDVKD. The CDR3 totals 12 residues. This record belongs to a study of T cell repertoires in cytomegalovirus infection. The study, taken as a whole, reports: Across the ex vivo response, the dominant clonotypes were HLA-C-restricted CMV-specific TCR beta clonotypes.

TCRdb ran MiXCR on the reads and lists one entry per CDR3 protein. The repertoire holds hundreds of thousands of distinct CDR3 sequences, roughly a third seen once, with roughly 13% in the top ten. This receptor was taken from a human donor in good health (CMV status not recorded). Some clones in this sample may be carry-over from other donors' samples. The sequencing sample was made of PBMCs. This chain links TRBV24-1 with TRBJ2-5, with D uncertain. CDR3 loop: CATSDLEETQYF. CDR3 in DNA: TGTGCCACCAGTGATTTAGAAGAGACCCAGTACTTC.